Described below is a single TCR beta chain sequence and its context. The record originates from a study of control samples from healthy donors and cancer patients. The germline V gene has CDR1 KGHSH and CDR2 LQKENI. This CDR3 is built from 18 residues. J gave up 0 bases and V 0 bases, and 8 bases lay outside the gene matches. Assay: immunoSEQ multiplex PCR; the TCRdb copy retains only in-frame clones and omits some. The sample shows under 200,000 clones, approximately 93% of them seen only once. J is TRBJ1-3 and V is TRBV18, with 7 bases identical to TRBD1. The material sequenced was blood. This clonotype was obtained from a woman between 35 and 50 years old in good health. The CDR3 is CASSPPIGDSSSGNTIYF. The CDR3 DNA reads as TGTGCCAGCTCACCACCGATCGGGGACAGCTCCTCTGGAAACACCATATATTTT.